This entry describes one T cell receptor (beta chain). What it binds is not known. These data originate in a study of CXCR3-negative and CXCR3-positive naive CD8 T cells. 5' RACE with UMI labels generated the TRB cDNA libraries. Each CDR3 protein gets one entry in TCRdb, which reprocessed the 5' RACE reads and gives no DNA. This sample's clone table lists approximately 90,000 distinct CDR3 sequences. Every individual CD8+ T cell subset underwent sorting in triplicate at around 300,000 cells apiece. This CDR3 spans 15 amino acids. Germline CDR1 SGDLS, CDR2 YYNGEE. The study's findings and limits: The study found more hydrophobic TRB CDR3s in CXCR3-positive naive cells than in CXCR3-negative naive cells. The authors found comparable surface CD5 between naive subsets and inferred TCR strength from TRB CDR3 properties. Partial loss of CXCR3 expression followed cryopreservation; most assays used fresh PBMCs. Similar TRBV-TRBJ usage characterized naive CXCR3-negative and CXCR3-positive cells; memory cells differed.

The rearrangement links TRBV9 to TRBJ2-1; the D gene TCRdb calls, TRBD2, cannot be checked with no DNA. The specimen sequenced was naive CXCR3+ CD8+ T cells from blood. Subset in this sample: CD45RO-CCR7+CD27+CD95- naive CD8+ T cells expressing CXCR3 (TNR3+). This clonotype was sampled from a human donor in good health. Some clones in this sample may be carry-over from other donors' samples. CDR3 residues: CASSEGLAGDNEQFF.